This T cell receptor (beta chain) is from a study of T cell repertoires in cytomegalovirus infection. Study-wide background: Through public TCR beta signatures, both CMV infection and matching HLA type were indicated.

General study findings and limits: Carriers of CMV and the relevant HLA type were discriminated by public TCR beta frequency. HLA-C-restricted, CMV-specific TCR beta clonotypes were dominant ex vivo.

Each CDR3 protein is one row after TCRdb ran MiXCR on the reads. The table has about 400,000 distinct CDR3 sequences, less than 20% seen once; the top ten hold about 10%. This clonotype has a handful of counts. Its specificity is unknown. V shed 2 bases and J shed 9 bases, with 14 bases lying between them. Germline CDR1 MNHEY, CDR2 SVGEGT. This CDR3 is 14 amino acids long. The genes are TRBV6-2 or TRBV6-3 and TRBJ2-1; maybe TRBD2 (7 bases). The clonotype originates from a human donor in good health (CMV status not recorded). Some clones in this sample may be carry-over from other donors' samples. Sequenced: PBMCs. The CDR3 bases are TGTGCCAGCAGTTACGGTGTGGCGGGGGCTGAGCAGTTCTTC. This gives the protein CASSYGVAGAEQFF.